A selection of T cell receptor beta chains follows, all from one sample in a study of T cell responses to AZD1222 COVID-19 vaccine. Only in-frame clones appear in the TCRdb table, and some are missing; sequencing was by immunoSEQ multiplex PCR. Counted here are more than 65,000 clones, 70% to 80% occurring once; the ten biggest clones make up roughly 21%. Sequences were derived from peripheral blood, sampled on day 0 of AZD1222 vaccination. Source of these receptors: an adult in good health. Both conserved end residues are part of each CDR3. The D gene is left open where the match is weak. Some rows have no size entry. The others give once, few or many, or a class for an expanded clone.

>TRBV23-1|16|TRBD1|NA|TRBJ1-1
TGCGCCAGCAGAGACAGGGGTTATGAGATGAACACTGAAGCTTTCTTT
CASRDRGYEMNTEAFF
>TRBV7-9|14|NA|few|TRBJ1-3
TGTGCCAGCAGCTCGAATACCGGTGGAAACACCATATATTTT
CASSSNTGGNTIYF
>TRBV18|12|NA|NA|TRBJ2-5
TGTGCCAGCTCACAGTACCAAGAGACCCAGTACTTC
CASSQYQETQYF
>TRBV19|13|TRBD2|NA|TRBJ2-5
TGTGCCAGTAGTCCTAGCGGGAGGGAGACCCAGTACTTC
CASSPSGRETQYF
>TRBV5-1|14|TRBD1|NA|TRBJ1-4
TGCGCCAGCAGCTTCACAGGGGGTGGTGAAAAACTGTTTTTT
CASSFTGGGEKLFF
>TRBV14|14|NA|NA|TRBJ1-2
TGTGCCAGCAGCCAAGTCATCGGGGGCGATGGCTACACCTTC
CASSQVIGGDGYTF
>TRBV14|15|NA|NA|TRBJ1-2
TGTGCCAGCAGCCAAGAGAGTAAAGGGCTCTATGGCTACACCTTC
CASSQESKGLYGYTF
>TRBV12-3/TRBV12-4|13|NA|NA|TRBJ2-2
TGTGCCAGCAGTTTTCCCCCCCCCGGGGAGCTGTTTTTT
CASSFPPPGELFF
>TRBV15|19|TRBD2|NA|TRBJ2-4
TGTGCCACCAGCAGAGATGATTTCCGGACTAGCGGGACCAAAAACATTCAGTACTTC
CATSRDDFRTSGTKNIQYF
>TRBV6-5|11|NA|NA|TRBJ2-5
TGTGCCAGCATATCAATGGAGACCCAGTACTTC
CASISMETQYF
>TRBV7-8|15|NA|NA|TRBJ2-1
TGTGCCAGCAGCTTAGAGGACATATCGGGCCATGAGCAGTTCTTC
CASSLEDISGHEQFF
>TRBV7-2|13|NA|NA|TRBJ1-2
TGTGCCAGCAGCTTAGGGGGGGATCGTGGCTACACCTTC
CASSLGGDRGYTF
>TRBV30|11|NA|NA|TRBJ2-4
TGTGCCTGGAGTGTTTCAGACATTCAGTACTTC
CAWSVSDIQYF
>TRBV18|14|NA|NA|TRBJ2-7
TGTGCCAGCTCACCAGAGGGTTACTCCTACGAGCAGTACTTC
CASSPEGYSYEQYF
>TRBV18|17|TRBD2|few|TRBJ2-6
TGTGCCAGCTCACCAATGGGACTAGCGGCTGGGGCCAACGTCCTGACTTTC
CASSPMGLAAGANVLTF
>TRBV7-9|14|NA|NA|TRBJ2-3
TGTGCCAGCAGCTTATTACCTAGCACAGATACGCAGTATTTT
CASSLLPSTDTQYF
>TRBV5-6|11|NA|NA|TRBJ2-7
TGTGCCAGCAGCTTGAACCACGAGCAGTACTTC
CASSLNHEQYF
>TRBV4-2|15|NA|NA|TRBJ1-5
TGTGCCAGCAGCCCCAACCATGGACAGCATCAGCCCCAGCATTTT
CASSPNHGQHQPQHF
>TRBV14|13|NA|NA|TRBJ2-7
TGTGCCAGCAGCCAAGATCAAGAGACAAGGCAGTACTTC
CASSQDQETRQYF
>TRBV19|18|NA|NA|TRBJ2-6
TGTGCCAGTAGTATAGACAGGTTGGAGGACTTTGGGGCCAACGTCCTGACTTTC
CASSIDRLEDFGANVLTF
>TRBV19|13|TRBD2|few|TRBJ2-3
TGTGCCCCCTGGGAGGGGAGCACAGATACGCAGTATTTT
CAPWEGSTDTQYF
>TRBV24-1|12|NA|NA|TRBJ2-7
TGTGCCACCAGTGATAGTGTGAACGAGCAGTACTTC
CATSDSVNEQYF
>TRBV19|13|NA|NA|TRBJ2-3
TGTGCCAGTAATGCCACACCAAGGGGTACGCAGTATTTT
CASNATPRGTQYF
>TRBV27|14|NA|NA|TRBJ2-1
TGTGCCAGCAGTCCGACCCACGATCTGGTCAGATGGTTCTTC
CASSPTHDLVRWFF
>TRBV3-1/TRBV3-2|18|NA|NA|TRBJ1-2
TGTGCCAGCAGCCAAGATATAGCCAGTCCAAACATCTACTATGGCTACACCTTC
CASSQDIASPNIYYGYTF
>TRBV27|14|NA|NA|TRBJ1-5
TGTGCCAGCAGCCCCTTTACAAGGGATCAGCCCCAGCATTTT
CASSPFTRDQPQHF
>TRBV7-9|12|NA|NA|TRBJ1-2
TGTGCCAGCAGCTTACAAGATGGGGGCTACACCTTC
CASSLQDGGYTF
>TRBV10-3|15|TRBD1|NA|TRBJ1-5
TGTGCCATCAGTTCCGGGACAGGGGGATTCCAGCCCCAGCATTTT
CAISSGTGGFQPQHF
>TRBV28|12|TRBD1|NA|TRBJ1-2
TGTGCCAGCAACAGGGGGCGACCTGGCTACACCTTC
CASNRGRPGYTF
>TRBV28|16|TRBD2|few|TRBJ2-1
TGTGCCAGCAGTCCCTCGGGCGGGAGGGTCTACAATGAGCAGTTCTTC
CASSPSGGRVYNEQFF
>TRBV27|15|NA|NA|TRBJ2-7
TGTGCCAGCAGTTTAAAGTCCTGGGGTACCTACGAGCAGTACTTC
CASSLKSWGTYEQYF
>TRBV11-2|14|NA|NA|TRBJ1-3
TGTGCCAGCAGAAAACAGGGATTCGGAAACACCATATATTTT
CASRKQGFGNTIYF
>TRBV19|14|NA|once|TRBJ1-1
TGTGCCAGTAGTATTGGAATTGAGAACACTGAAGCTTTCTTT
CASSIGIENTEAFF
>TRBV28|15|NA|NA|TRBJ2-7
TGTGCCAGCAGCCCTTCGGGGGCGGGCGGCATGGAGCAGTACTTC
CASSPSGAGGMEQYF
>TRBV2|13|TRBD1|NA|TRBJ1-2
TGTGCCAGCAGTGACAGGGGGAACTATGGCTACACCTTC
CASSDRGNYGYTF
>TRBV5-6|15|NA|once|TRBJ2-1
TGTGCCAGCAGCTTGGGCATCTACTCCTACAATGAGCAGTTCTTC
CASSLGIYSYNEQFF
>TRBV27|15|NA|NA|TRBJ2-1
TGTGCCAGCAGGGGGGCTAGCGGTTCCTACAATGAGCAGTTCTTC
CASRGASGSYNEQFF
>TRBV19|16|NA|NA|TRBJ2-3
TGTGCCAGTAGTACAATTTCCGGGACGGCTACAGATGCGCAGTATTTT
CASSTISGTATDAQYF
>TRBV5-4|15|NA|few|TRBJ2-1
TGTGCCAGCAGCGCGATCCAGACTACGCTTAATGAGCAGTTCTTC
CASSAIQTTLNEQFF
>TRBV5-4|14|TRBD2|NA|TRBJ2-1
TGTGCCAGCAGCTTGGGACGGACTAGGGATGAGCAGTTCTTC
CASSLGRTRDEQFF
>TRBV5-5|16|TRBD1|NA|TRBJ2-3
TGTGCCAGCAGCTTGAGGGGACAGGGAATAACAGATACGCAGTATTTT
CASSLRGQGITDTQYF
>TRBV19|15|NA|NA|TRBJ1-4
TGTGCCAGTATCCTTTTTGGTCCGAAGAATGAAAAACTGTTTTTT
CASILFGPKNEKLFF
>TRBV18|15|TRBD1|NA|TRBJ2-2
TGTGCCAGCTCACCGCCGGGACAGGGGCCCGGGGAGCTGTTTTTT
CASSPPGQGPGELFF
>TRBV28|13|NA|NA|TRBJ1-2
TGTGCCAGCAGTGTCCCTACCGACTATGGCTACACCTTC
CASSVPTDYGYTF
>TRBV5-4|13|NA|NA|TRBJ2-4
TGTGCCACATCAGGGGATGCCAAAAACATTCAGTACTTC
CATSGDAKNIQYF
>TRBV28|15|TRBD2|NA|TRBJ2-7
TGTGCCAGCAGTCACGGACTAGCGGGGCGCTACGAGCAGTACTTC
CASSHGLAGRYEQYF
>TRBV7-2|13|NA|once|TRBJ1-1
TGTGCCAGCACTCGGGAGCCGAACACTGAAGCTTTCTTT
CASTREPNTEAFF
>TRBV5-1|16|TRBD2|NA|TRBJ2-1
TGCGCCAGCAGCGTACTAGCGGGAGAGTCGTACAATGAGCAGTTCTTC
CASSVLAGESYNEQFF
>TRBV10-3|14|TRBD2|NA|TRBJ2-7
TGTGCCATCACCCCTAGCGGGAGGGCGTCAGAGCAGTACTTC
CAITPSGRASEQYF
>TRBV5-1|13|TRBD1|NA|TRBJ2-2
TGCGCCAGCAGCTGGGGGACAGACGGGGAGCTGTTTTTT
CASSWGTDGELFF
>TRBV6-5|13|NA|few|TRBJ1-1
TGTGCCAGCAAACGGGAACGGAGCACTGAAGCTTTCTTT
CASKRERSTEAFF